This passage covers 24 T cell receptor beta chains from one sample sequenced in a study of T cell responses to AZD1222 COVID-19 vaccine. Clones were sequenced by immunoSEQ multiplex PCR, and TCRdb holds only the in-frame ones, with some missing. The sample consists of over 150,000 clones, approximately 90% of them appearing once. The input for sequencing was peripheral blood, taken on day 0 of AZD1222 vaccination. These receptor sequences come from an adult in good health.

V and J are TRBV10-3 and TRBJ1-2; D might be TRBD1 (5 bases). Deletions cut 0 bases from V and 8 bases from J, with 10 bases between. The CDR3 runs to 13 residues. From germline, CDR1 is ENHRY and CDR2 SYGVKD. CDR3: CAISESQGGGYTF. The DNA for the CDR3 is TGTGCCATCAGTGAGTCCCAGGGTGGGGGCTACACCTTC.

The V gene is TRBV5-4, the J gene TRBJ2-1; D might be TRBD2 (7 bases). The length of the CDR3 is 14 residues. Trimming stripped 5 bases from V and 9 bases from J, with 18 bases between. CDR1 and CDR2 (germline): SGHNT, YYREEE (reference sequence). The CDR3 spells CASRTAGARLEQFF. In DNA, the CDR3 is TGTGCCAGCAGAACCGCGGGGGCCCGTCTTGAGCAGTTCTTC.

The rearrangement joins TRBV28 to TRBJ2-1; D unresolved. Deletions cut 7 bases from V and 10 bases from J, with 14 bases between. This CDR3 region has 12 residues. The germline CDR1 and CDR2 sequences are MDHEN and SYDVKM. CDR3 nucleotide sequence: TGTGCCAGCATTAAAATTCCAAGGGAGCAGTTCTTC. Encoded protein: CASIKIPREQFF.

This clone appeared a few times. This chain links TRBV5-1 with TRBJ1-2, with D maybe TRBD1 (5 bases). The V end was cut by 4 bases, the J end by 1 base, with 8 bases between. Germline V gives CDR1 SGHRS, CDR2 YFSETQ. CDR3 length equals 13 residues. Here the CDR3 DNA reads TGCGCCAGCAGCATCGACAGTAACTATGGCTACACCTTC. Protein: CASSIDSNYGYTF.

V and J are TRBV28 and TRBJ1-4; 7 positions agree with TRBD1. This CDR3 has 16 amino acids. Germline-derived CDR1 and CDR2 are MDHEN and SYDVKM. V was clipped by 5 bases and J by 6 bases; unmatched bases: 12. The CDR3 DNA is TGTGCCAGCAGTCCTACGGGGCAGGGGGAGGATGAAAAACTGTTTTTT. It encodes CASSPTGQGEDEKLFF.

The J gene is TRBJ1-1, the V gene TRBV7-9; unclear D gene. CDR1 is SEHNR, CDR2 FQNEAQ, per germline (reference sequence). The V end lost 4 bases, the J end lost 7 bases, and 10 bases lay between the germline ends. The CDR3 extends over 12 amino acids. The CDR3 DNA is TGTGCCAGCAGCTCCCCTGGACGTGAAGCTTTCTTT. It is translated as CASSSPGREAFF. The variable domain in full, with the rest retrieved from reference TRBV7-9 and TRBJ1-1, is DTGVSQNPRHKITKRGQNVTFRCDPISEHNRLYWYRQTLGQGPEFLTYFQNEAQLEKSRLLSDRFSAERPKGSFSTLEIQRTEQGDSAMYLCASSSPGREAFFGQGTRLTVV.

CDR3 sequence: CASTLTGIYGYTF. The DNA for the CDR3 is TGTGCCAGCACCCTGACAGGGATCTATGGCTACACCTTC. This chain joins TRBV12-3 or TRBV12-4 and TRBJ1-2, with TRBD1 identical over 7 bases. With V trimmed by 7 bases and J by 4 bases, 6 bases remained unmatched. The CDR3 consists of 13 residues.

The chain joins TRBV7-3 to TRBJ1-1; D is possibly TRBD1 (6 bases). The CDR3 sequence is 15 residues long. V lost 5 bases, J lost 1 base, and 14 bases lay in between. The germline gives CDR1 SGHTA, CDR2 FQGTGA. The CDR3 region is CASSPEDRRNTEAFF. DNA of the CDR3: TGTGCCAGCAGCCCGGAAGACAGGAGGAACACTGAAGCTTTCTTT. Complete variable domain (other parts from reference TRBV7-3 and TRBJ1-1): GAGVSQTPSNKVTEKGKYVELRCDPISGHTALYWYRQSLGQGPEFLIYFQGTGAADDSGLPNDRFFAVRPEGSVSTLKIQRTERGDSAVYLCASSPEDRRNTEAFFGQGTRLTVV.

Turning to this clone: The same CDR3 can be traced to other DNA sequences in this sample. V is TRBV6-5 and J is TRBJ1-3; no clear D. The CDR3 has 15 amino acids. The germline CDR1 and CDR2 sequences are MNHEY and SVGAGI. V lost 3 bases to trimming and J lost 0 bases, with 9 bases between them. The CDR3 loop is CASSYSRSSGNTIYF. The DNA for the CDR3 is TGTGCCAGCAGTTATTCGAGGAGCTCTGGAAACACCATATATTTT.

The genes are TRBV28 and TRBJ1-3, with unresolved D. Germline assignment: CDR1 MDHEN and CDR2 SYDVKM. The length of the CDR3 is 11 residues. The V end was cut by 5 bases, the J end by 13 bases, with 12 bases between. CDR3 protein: CASSRPDRIYF. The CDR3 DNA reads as TGTGCCAGCAGTCGACCCGACCGGATATATTTT.

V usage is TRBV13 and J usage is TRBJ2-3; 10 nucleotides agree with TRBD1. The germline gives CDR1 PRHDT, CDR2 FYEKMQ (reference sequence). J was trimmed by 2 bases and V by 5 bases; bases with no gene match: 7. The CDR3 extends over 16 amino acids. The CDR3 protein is CASSLRTGGYTDTQYF. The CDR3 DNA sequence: TGTGCCAGCAGCCTGCGGACAGGGGGTTACACAGATACGCAGTATTTT. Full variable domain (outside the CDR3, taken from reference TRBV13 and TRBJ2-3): AAGVIQSPRHLIKEKRETATLKCYPIPRHDTVYWYQQGPGQDPQFLISFYEKMQSDKGSIPDRFSAQQFSDYHSELNMSSLELGDSALYFCASSLRTGGYTDTQYFGPGTRLTVL.

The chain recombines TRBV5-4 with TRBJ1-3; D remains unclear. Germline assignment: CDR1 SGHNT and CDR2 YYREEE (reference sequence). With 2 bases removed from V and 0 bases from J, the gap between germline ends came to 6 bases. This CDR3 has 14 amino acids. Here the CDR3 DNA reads TGTGCCAGCAGCTTATTTTCCTCTGGAAACACCATATATTTT. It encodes CASSLFSSGNTIYF. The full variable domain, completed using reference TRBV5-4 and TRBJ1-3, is ETGVTQSPTHLIKTRGQQVTLRCSSQSGHNTVSWYQQALGQGPQFIFQYYREEENGRGNFPPRFSGLQFPNYSSELNVNALELDDSALYLCASSLFSSGNTIYFGEGSWLTVV.

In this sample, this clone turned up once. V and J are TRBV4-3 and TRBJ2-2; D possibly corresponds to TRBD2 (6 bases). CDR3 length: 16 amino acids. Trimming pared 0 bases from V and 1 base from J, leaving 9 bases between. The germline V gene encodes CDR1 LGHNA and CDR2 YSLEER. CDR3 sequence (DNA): TGCGCCAGCAGCCAAGAGTTGGGGGGGAACACCGGGGAGCTGTTTTTT. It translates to CASSQELGGNTGELFF.

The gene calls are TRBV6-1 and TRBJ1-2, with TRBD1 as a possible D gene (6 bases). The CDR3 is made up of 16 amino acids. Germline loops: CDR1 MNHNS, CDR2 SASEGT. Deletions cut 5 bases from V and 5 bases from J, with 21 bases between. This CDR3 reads CASSQESPGAGYGYTF. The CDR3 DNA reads TGTGCCAGCAGTCAAGAAAGTCCAGGGGCTGGATATGGCTACACCTTC.

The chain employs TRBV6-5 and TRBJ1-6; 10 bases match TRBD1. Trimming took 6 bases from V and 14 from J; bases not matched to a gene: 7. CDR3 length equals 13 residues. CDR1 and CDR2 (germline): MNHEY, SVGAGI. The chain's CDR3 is CASSRTGGWSLHF. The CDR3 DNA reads TGTGCCAGCAGCCGGACAGGGGGGTGGTCCCTCCACTTT.

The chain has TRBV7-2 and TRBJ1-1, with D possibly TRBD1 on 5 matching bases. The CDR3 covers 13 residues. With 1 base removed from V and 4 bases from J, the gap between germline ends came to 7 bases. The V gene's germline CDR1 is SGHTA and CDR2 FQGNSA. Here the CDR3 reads CASSLGGGTEAFF. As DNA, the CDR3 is TGTGCCAGCAGCTTAGGGGGGGGCACTGAAGCTTTCTTT. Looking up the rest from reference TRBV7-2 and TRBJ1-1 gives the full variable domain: GAGVSQSPSNKVTEKGKDVELRCDPISGHTALYWYRQSLGQGLEFLIYFQGNSAPDKSGLPSDRFSAERTGGSVSTLTIQRTQQEDSAVYLCASSLGGGTEAFFGQGTRLTVV.

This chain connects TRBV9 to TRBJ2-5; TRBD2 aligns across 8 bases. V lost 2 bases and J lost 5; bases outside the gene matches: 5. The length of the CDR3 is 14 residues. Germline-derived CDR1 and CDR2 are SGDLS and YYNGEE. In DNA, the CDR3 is TGTGCCAGCAGCGTTAGCGGGGTCCGGGAGACCCAGTACTTC. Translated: CASSVSGVRETQYF.

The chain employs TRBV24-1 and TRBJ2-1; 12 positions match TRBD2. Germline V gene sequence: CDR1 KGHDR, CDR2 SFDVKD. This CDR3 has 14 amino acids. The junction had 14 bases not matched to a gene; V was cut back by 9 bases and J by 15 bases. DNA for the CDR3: TGTGCCACCGGGGCGGGACTAGCGGGTGGAGTGCGGTTCTTC. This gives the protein CATGAGLAGGVRFF.

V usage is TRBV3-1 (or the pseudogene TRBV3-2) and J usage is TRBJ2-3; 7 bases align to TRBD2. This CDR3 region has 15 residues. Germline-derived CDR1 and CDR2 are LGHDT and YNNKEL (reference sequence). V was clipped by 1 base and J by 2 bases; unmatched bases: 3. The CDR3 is CASSQASGVTDTQYF. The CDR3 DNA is TGTGCCAGCAGCCAAGCCAGCGGGGTCACAGATACGCAGTATTTT.

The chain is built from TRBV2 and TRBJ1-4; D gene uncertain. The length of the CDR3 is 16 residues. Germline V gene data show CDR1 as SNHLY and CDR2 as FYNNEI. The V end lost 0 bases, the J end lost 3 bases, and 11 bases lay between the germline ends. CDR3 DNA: TGTGCCAGCAGTGAAGCGGTCGAACGGGCTAATGAAAAACTGTTTTTT. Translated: CASSEAVERANEKLFF.

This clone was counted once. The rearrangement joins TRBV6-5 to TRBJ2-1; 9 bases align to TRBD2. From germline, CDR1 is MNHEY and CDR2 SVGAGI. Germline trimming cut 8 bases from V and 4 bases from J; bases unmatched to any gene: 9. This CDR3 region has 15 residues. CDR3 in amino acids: CASLRVAGGYNEQFF. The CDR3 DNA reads TGTGCCAGCCTGAGGGTTGCGGGGGGGTACAATGAGCAGTTCTTC.

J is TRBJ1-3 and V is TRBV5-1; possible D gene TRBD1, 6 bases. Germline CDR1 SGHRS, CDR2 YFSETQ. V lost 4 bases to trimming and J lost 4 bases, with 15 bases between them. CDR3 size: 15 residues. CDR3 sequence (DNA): TGCGCCAGCAGCCCGGATGGGGGGCCAGGAAACACCATATATTTT. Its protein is CASSPDGGPGNTIYF.

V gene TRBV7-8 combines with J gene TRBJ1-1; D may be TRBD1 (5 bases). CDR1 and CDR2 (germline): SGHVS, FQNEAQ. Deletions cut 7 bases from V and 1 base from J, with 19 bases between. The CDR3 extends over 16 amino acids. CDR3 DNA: TGTGCCAGCACTCAGTCCGGGGGGAGCCCGAACACTGAAGCTTTCTTT. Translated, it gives CASTQSGGSPNTEAFF.

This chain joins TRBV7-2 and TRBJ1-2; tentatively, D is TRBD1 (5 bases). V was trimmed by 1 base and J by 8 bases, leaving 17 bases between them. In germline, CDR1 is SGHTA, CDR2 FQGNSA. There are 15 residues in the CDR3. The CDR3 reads CASSLVGSPWGGYTF. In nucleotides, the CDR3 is TGTGCCAGCAGCTTAGTGGGCAGTCCCTGGGGGGGCTACACCTTC. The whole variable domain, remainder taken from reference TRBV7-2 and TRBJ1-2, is GAGVSQSPSNKVTEKGKDVELRCDPISGHTALYWYRQSLGQGLEFLIYFQGNSAPDKSGLPSDRFSAERTGGSVSTLTIQRTQQEDSAVYLCASSLVGSPWGGYTFGSGTRLTVV.